This T cell receptor beta chain was obtained from a study of CD8+ T cells in alopecia areata. This clone was detected once. The study team obtained lesional scalp punch biopsies and peripheral blood from alopecia areata patients. Sequencing used cDNA as its template, made by extracting RNA and reverse transcribing it. TCRdb's table, derived via immunoSEQ multiplex PCR, lists solely in-frame clones and lacks some. The repertoire holds roughly 19,000 clones, with about 59% as singletons. The TCR originated in a human donor with alopecia areata. The sequences come from skin, collected at week 0.

The CDR3 DNA follows: TGTGCCAGCAGCTTAGACTGGACAGGATCCTACGAGCAGTACTTC. Its protein is CASSLDWTGSYEQYF. The rearrangement joins TRBV7-9 to TRBJ2-7, with 7 nucleotides matching TRBD1. The ends lost 1 base at V and 1 base at J; junction bases unmatched: 4. Germline CDR1 SEHNR, CDR2 FQNEAQ (reference sequence). The CDR3 length is 15 residues.